This T cell receptor (beta chain) comes out of a study of blood T cells in healthy people across ages. Study overall: Per every two T cells, about one barcoded beta molecule was captured by template switching.

V lost 4 bases to trimming and J lost 2 bases, with 12 bases between them. Per germline, CDR1 SGHRS and CDR2 YFSETQ. This CDR3 has 15 amino acids. Through a sample-barcoded 5' primer and a J-beta primer mix, a second PCR was run for 7 to 11 cycles. TCRdb reprocessed the 5' RACE reads via MiXCR and lists one record per CDR3 protein. The sample has over 500,000 distinct CDR3 sequences; 52% are singletons. The receptor was isolated from a woman older than 75 in good health. Material for sequencing was blood. The chain links TRBV5-1 to TRBJ1-4, with no clear D. This CDR3 reads CASSPIGSTNEKLFF. DNA for the CDR3: TGCGCCAGCAGCCCAATCGGGAGTACTAATGAAAAACTGTTTTTT.